This T cell receptor beta chain was sequenced during a study of blood T cell repertoires in COVID-19. CDR1 MDHEN and CDR2 SYDVKM come from the germline V gene. The CDR3 extends over 15 amino acids. The V and J ends lost 4 bases and 6 bases, in that order; junction bases with no gene match: 7. This table comes from immunoSEQ multiplex PCR, and its TCRdb copy is limited to in-frame clones, with some not included. Of 300,000 to 400,000 clones in the sample, roughly 85% were seen once. The V call is TRBV28, the J call TRBJ2-3, with 10 bases identical to TRBD2. This sequence was found in a woman aged 25-40 years who had been exposed to COVID-19. Source material: PBMCs or T cells enriched from blood (not recorded which). CDR3: CASSSPSGGGDTQYF. The CDR3 nucleotides are TGTGCCAGCAGTTCCCCTAGCGGGGGAGGGGATACGCAGTATTTT.